Shown below are 3 T cell receptor beta chains from a single sample sequenced in a study of OX40 agonist ivuxolimab in advanced cancers. Produced via immunoSEQ multiplex PCR; TCRdb's table is partial and in-frame only. The data show 84,000 or so clones, with approximately 90% seen just once and about 0.31% held by the top ten. Specimen: CD4+ or CD8+ T cells sorted from blood, collected in a trial of the OX40 agonist ivuxolimab. The source is an adult with an advanced solid tumor such as melanoma, head and neck, liver or kidney cancer.

The genes are TRBV5-1 and TRBJ1-1, with TRBD1 matching 7 bases. This CDR3 has 14 amino acids. The V segment lost 5 bases and the J segment 1 base; nucleotides outside the gene matches: 5. The germline gives CDR1 SGHRS, CDR2 YFSETQ. The CDR3 reads CASSNSGGNTEAFF. The CDR3 DNA follows: TGCGCCAGCAGTAATTCAGGGGGGAACACTGAAGCTTTCTTT.

V usage is TRBV25-1 and J usage is TRBJ2-3; TRBD2 matches at 7 bases. The V and J ends lost 5 bases and 1 base, in that order; junction bases with no gene match: 9. This CDR3 has 16 amino acids. CDR1 MGHDK and CDR2 SYGVNS come from the germline V gene. The CDR3 loop is CASSLDGGMGTDTQYF. The CDR3 nucleotides read TGTGCCAGCAGTCTTGACGGGGGGATGGGCACAGATACGCAGTATTTT.

The chain recombines TRBV5-1 with TRBJ1-2; 12 nucleotides match TRBD1. Germline values: CDR1 SGHRS, CDR2 YFSETQ. The CDR3 is 17 residues long. The V segment lost 5 bases and the J segment 8 bases; nucleotides outside the gene matches: 16. This chain's CDR3 is CASRQTGTGGAGGGYTF. DNA of the CDR3: TGCGCCAGCAGACAAACCGGGACAGGGGGCGCAGGCGGCGGCTACACCTTC. Full variable domain (missing parts from reference TRBV5-1 and TRBJ1-2): KAGVTQTPRYLIKTRGQQVTLSCSPISGHRSVSWYQQTPGQGLQFLFEYFSETQRNKGNFPGRFSGRQFSNSRSEMNVSTLELGDSALYLCASRQTGTGGAGGGYTFGSGTRLTVV.